Presented here are 5 T cell receptor beta chains from one specimen sequenced in a study of T-cell reconstitution after alpha-beta-depleted transplantation in children. Unique molecular identifiers were incorporated into the prepared TCRbeta library. TCRdb re-called the PCR reads through MiXCR, storing one row per CDR3 protein. The sample contains over 550,000 distinct CDR3 sequences, 10% to 13% of which appear only once. The starting material was PBMCs from the stem cell graft donor, obtained from the stem cell graft. The receptors originated from a human donor who donated a stem cell graft to a child with acute myeloid leukemia.

This chain joins TRBV6-2 or TRBV6-3 and TRBJ2-7; TRBD1 agrees at 8 bases. CDR1 is MNHEY, CDR2 SVGEGT, per germline. The CDR3 has 15 amino acids. V lost 6 bases and J lost 0; bases outside the gene matches: 7. This chain's CDR3 is CASRNNRGDSYEQYF. In DNA form, the CDR3 reads TGTGCCAGCAGAAACAACAGGGGGGACTCCTACGAGCAGTACTTC.

The chain couples TRBV19 to TRBJ2-1; D remains unclear. CDR1 and CDR2 from the germline V gene are LNHDA and SQIVND (reference sequence). The CDR3 has 16 amino acids. The germline V and J ends were trimmed by 2 bases and 1 base, with 12 bases remaining between them. CDR3 sequence reads: CASSISQGLSYNEQFF. The CDR3 bases are TGTGCCAGTAGTATATCGCAAGGGTTATCCTACAATGAGCAGTTCTTC.

There are many counts of this clonotype. The rearrangement joins TRBV14 to TRBJ1-2; D uncertain. The CDR3 has 13 residues. The V end lost 3 bases, the J end lost 3 bases, and 8 bases lay between the germline ends. Germline CDR1 is SGHDN and CDR2 is FVKESK. This chain's CDR3 is CASSQRGDYGYTF. CDR3 sequence (DNA): TGTGCCAGCAGCCAGCGAGGCGACTATGGCTACACCTTC.

This clonotype was seen ten or more times. The chain is built from TRBV29-1 and TRBJ2-5; a possible D gene is TRBD1 (6 bases). Germline V CDR1 and CDR2: SQVTM, ANQGSEA. V lost 7 bases and J 1 base, leaving 10 bases between the germline ends. The length of the CDR3 is 12 residues. The CDR3: CSAMTGQETQYF. The CDR3 DNA reads as TGCAGCGCCATGACAGGCCAAGAGACCCAGTACTTC.

The rearrangement joins TRBV28 to TRBJ2-4; D uncertain. Germline-derived CDR1 and CDR2 are MDHEN and SYDVKM. This CDR3 is built from 14 residues. Trimming took 3 bases from V and 6 from J, leaving 12 bases between them. The CDR3 coding sequence is TGTGCCAGCAGTTTCAAGAGTCCCATAAACATTCAGTACTTC. It encodes CASSFKSPINIQYF. Full variable domain (remainder filled in from reference TRBV28 and TRBJ2-4): DVKVTQSSRYLVKRTGEKVFLECVQDMDHENMFWYRQDPGLGLRLIYFSYDVKMKEKGDIPEGYSVSREKKERFSLILESASTNQTSMYLCASSFKSPINIQYFGAGTRLSVL.